This T cell receptor (beta chain) was observed in a study of CD8 T cells in Susac syndrome. Study findings and constraints: A relatively small number of individuals underwent TCR sequencing and HLA analysis.

TCR beta sequencing was performed on blood CD8+ and CD4+ T cells. Germline assignment: CDR1 MDHEN and CDR2 SYDVKM. This CDR3 is built from 16 residues. V lost 7 bases to trimming and J lost 12 bases; unmatched junction nucleotides: 15. The RNA input was roughly 0.45 to 1 ug, and it was reverse transcribed with random hexamers. Coverage of TCR beta CDR3 amplification by immunoSEQ multiplex PCR extended to 54 Vbeta and 13 Jbeta. TCRdb itself ran the immunoSEQ multiplex PCR reads through MiXCR, one entry per CDR3 protein. The profile covers 400,000 or so distinct CDR3 sequences, with approximately 85% appearing a single time and about 0.12% taken by the ten largest. Concerning this clonotype: The antigen is undetermined.

This sequence was found in a human donor with multiple sclerosis. Sequenced material: CD8+ T cells from PBMCs. V gene TRBV28 combines with J gene TRBJ2-1, with 13 nucleotides matching TRBD2. The CDR3 reads CASTPLTGLAGLVQFF. As DNA, the CDR3 is TGTGCCAGCACCCCTCTAACGGGACTAGCGGGACTCGTGCAGTTCTTC.